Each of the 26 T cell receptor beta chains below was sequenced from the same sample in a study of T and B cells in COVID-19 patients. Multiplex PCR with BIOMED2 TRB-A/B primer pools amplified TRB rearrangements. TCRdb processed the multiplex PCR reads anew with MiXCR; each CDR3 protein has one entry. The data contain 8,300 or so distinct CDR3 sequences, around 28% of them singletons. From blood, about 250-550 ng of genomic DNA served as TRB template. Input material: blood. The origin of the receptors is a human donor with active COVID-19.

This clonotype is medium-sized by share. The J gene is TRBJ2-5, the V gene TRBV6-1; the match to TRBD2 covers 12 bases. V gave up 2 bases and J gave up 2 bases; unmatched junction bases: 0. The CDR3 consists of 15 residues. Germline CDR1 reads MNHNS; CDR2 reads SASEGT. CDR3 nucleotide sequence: TGTGCCAGCAGTGAACTAGCGGGAGGGCAAGAGACCCAGTACTTC. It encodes CASSELAGGQETQYF.

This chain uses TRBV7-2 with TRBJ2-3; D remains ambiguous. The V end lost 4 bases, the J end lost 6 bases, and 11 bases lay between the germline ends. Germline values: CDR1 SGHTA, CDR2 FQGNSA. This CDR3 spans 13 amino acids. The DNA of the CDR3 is TGTGCCAGCAGCTCCCAGGACGCCGATACGCAGTATTTT. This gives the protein CASSSQDADTQYF.

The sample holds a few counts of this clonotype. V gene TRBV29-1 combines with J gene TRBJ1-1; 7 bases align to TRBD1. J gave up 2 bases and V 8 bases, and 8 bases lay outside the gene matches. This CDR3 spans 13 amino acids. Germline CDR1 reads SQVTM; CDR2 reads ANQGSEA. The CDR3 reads CSTETGANTEAFF. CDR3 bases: TGCAGCACGGAAACAGGGGCTAACACTGAAGCTTTCTTT.

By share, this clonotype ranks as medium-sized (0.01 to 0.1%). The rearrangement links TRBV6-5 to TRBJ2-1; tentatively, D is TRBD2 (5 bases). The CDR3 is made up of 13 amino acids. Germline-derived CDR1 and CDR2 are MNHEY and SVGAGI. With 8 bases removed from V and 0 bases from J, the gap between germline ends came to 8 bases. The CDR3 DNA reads TGTGCCAGCCGAGACTACTCCTACAATGAGCAGTTCTTC. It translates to CASRDYSYNEQFF.

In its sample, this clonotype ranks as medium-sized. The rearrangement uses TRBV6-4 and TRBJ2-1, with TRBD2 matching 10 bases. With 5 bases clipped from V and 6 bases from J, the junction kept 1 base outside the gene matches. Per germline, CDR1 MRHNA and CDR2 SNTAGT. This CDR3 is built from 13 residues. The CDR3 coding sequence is TGTGCCAGCAGTAGCGGGGGGGCCAATGAGCAGTTCTTC. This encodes CASSSGGANEQFF.

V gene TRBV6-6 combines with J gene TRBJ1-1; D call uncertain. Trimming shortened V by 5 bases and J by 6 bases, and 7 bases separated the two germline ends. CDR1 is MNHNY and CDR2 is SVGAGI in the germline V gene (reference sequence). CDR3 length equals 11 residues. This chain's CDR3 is CASSGGPEAFF. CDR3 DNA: TGTGCCAGCAGTGGAGGGCCTGAAGCTTTCTTT.

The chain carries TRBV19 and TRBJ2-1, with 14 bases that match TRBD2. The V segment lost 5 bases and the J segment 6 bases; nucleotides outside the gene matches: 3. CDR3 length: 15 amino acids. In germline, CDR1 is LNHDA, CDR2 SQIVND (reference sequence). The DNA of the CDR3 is TGTGCCAGTAGTGGACTAGCGGGGGGACCCAATGAGCAGTTCTTC. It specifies CASSGLAGGPNEQFF.

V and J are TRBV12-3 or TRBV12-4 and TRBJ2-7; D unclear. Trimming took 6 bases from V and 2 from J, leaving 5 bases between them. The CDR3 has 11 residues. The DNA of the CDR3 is TGTGCCAGCAGCCGTACCTACGAGCAGTACTTC. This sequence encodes CASSRTYEQYF.

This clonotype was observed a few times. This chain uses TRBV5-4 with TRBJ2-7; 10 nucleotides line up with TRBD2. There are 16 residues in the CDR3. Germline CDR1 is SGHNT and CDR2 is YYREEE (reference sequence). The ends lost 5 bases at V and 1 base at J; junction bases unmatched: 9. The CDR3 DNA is TGTGCCAGCAGTCTTGGTGGTAGCGGGAGGTCCTACGAGCAGTACTTC. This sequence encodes CASSLGGSGRSYEQYF.

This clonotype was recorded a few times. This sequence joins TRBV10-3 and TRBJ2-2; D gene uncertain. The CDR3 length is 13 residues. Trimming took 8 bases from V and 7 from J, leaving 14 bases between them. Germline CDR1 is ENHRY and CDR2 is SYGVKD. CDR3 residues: CAIRSPLGGELFF. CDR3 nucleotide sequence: TGTGCCATCCGGAGTCCCCTGGGCGGGGAGCTGTTTTTT.

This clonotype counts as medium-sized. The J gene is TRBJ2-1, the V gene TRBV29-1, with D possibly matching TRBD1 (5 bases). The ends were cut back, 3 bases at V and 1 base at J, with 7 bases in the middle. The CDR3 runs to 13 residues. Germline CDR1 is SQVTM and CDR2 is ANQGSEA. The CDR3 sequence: CSVDRDSYNEQFF. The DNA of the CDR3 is TGCAGCGTTGACAGGGATTCCTACAATGAGCAGTTCTTC.

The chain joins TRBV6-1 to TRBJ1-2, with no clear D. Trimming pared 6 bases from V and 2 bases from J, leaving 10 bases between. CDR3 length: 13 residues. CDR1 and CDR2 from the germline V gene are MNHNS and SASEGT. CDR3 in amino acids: CASSPSSNYGYTF. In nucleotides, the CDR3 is TGTGCCAGCAGCCCGTCCTCCAACTATGGCTACACCTTC.

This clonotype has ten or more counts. CDR3 sequence: CASSPREAYEQYF. CDR3 bases: TGTGCCAGCAGCCCCCGGGAGGCCTACGAGCAGTACTTC. The rearrangement links TRBV5-4 to TRBJ2-7, with TRBD2 matching over 7 bases. Trimming removed 4 bases from V and 2 bases from J; junction bases left unmatched: 3. The CDR3 totals 13 residues. Germline CDR1 and CDR2: SGHNT and YYREEE (reference sequence).

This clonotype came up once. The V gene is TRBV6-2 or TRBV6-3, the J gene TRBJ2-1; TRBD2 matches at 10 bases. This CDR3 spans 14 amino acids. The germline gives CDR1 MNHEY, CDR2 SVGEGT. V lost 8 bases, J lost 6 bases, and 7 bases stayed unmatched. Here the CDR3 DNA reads TGTGCCAGCGTAGAAGCGGGAGGGCGCAATGAGCAGTTCTTC. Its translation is CASVEAGGRNEQFF.

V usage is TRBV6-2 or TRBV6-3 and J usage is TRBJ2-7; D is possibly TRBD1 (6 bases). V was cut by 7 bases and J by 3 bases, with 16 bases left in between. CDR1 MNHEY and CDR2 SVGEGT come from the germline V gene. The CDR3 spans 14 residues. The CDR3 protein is CASTYGGRLYEQYF. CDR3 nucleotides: TGTGCCAGCACGTATGGGGGCCGGCTCTACGAGCAGTACTTC.

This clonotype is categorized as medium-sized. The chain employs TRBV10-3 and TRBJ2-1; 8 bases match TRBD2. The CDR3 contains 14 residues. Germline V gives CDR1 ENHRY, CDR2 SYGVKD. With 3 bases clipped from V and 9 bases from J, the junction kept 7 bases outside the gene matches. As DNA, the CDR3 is TGTGCCATCAGTGACGGTCTAGCGGGCGTTGAGCAGTTCTTC. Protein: CAISDGLAGVEQFF.

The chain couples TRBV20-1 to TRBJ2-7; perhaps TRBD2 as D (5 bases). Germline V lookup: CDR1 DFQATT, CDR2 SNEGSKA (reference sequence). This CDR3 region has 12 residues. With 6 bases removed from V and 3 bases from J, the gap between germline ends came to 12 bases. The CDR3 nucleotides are TGCAGTGCGTACTCGGCGGGCTACGAGCAGTACTTC. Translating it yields CSAYSAGYEQYF.

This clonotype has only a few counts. The CDR3 protein is CASSLGVNTGELFF. The CDR3, as DNA: TGTGCCAGCAGTTTAGGGGTGAACACCGGGGAGCTGTTTTTT. The chain employs TRBV12-3 or TRBV12-4 and TRBJ2-2; D ambiguous. The CDR3 is made up of 14 amino acids. The V gene lost 1 base and the J gene lost 1 base, with 4 bases spanning the gap.

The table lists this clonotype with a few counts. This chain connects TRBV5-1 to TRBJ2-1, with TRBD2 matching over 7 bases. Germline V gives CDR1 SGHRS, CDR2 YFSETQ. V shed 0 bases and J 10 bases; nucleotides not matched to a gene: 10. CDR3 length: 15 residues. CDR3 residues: CASSLALFGREEQFF. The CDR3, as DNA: TGCGCCAGCAGCTTGGCCTTATTTGGGCGGGAGGAGCAGTTCTTC.

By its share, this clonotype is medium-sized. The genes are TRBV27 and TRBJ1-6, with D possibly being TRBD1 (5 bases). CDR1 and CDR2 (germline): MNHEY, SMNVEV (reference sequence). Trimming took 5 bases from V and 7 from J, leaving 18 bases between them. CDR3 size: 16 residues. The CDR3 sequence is CASSLYLGRGNSPLHF. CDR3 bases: TGTGCCAGCAGTCTTTACTTGGGGCGGGGAAATTCACCCCTCCACTTT.

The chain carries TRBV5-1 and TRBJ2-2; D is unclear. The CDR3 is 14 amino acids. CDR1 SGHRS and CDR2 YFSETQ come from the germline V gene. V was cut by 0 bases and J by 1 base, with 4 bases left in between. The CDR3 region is CASSLVMNTGELFF. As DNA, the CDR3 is TGCGCCAGCAGCTTGGTGATGAACACCGGGGAGCTGTTTTTT.

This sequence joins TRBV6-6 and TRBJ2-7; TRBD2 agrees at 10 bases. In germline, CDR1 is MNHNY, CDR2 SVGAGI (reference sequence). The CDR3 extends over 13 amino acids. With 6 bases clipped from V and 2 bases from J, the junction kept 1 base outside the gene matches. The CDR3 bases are TGTGCCAGCAGCGGACTAGCGGCCTACGAGCAGTACTTC. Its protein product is CASSGLAAYEQYF.

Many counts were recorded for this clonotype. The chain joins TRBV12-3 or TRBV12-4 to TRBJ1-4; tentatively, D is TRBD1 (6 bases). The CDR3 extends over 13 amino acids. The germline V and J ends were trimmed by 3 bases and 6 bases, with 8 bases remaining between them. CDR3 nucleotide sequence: TGTGCCAGCAGTTTTGGGGGCGATGAAAAACTGTTTTTT. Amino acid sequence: CASSFGGDEKLFF.

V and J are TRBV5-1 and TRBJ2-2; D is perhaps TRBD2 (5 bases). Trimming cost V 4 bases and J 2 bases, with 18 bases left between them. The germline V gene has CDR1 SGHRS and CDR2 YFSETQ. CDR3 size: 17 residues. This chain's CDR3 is CASSAPEQEVNTGELFF. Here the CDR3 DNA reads TGCGCCAGCAGCGCCCCTGAGCAGGAGGTTAACACCGGGGAGCTGTTTTTT. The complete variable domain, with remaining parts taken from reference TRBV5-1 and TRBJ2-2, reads KAGVTQTPRYLIKTRGQQVTLSCSPISGHRSVSWYQQTPGQGLQFLFEYFSETQRNKGNFPGRFSGRQFSNSRSEMNVSTLELGDSALYLCASSAPEQEVNTGELFFGEGSRLTVL.

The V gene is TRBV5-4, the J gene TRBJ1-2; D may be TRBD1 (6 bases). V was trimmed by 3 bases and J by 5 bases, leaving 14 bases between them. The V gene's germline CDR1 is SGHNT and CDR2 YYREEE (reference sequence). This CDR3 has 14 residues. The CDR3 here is CASSSQQGLYGYTF. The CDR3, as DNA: TGTGCCAGCAGCTCCCAACAGGGTCTGTATGGCTACACCTTC.

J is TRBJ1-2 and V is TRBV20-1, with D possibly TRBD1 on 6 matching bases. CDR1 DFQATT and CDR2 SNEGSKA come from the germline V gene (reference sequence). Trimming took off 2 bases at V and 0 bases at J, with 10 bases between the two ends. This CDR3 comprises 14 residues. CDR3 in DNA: TGCAGTGCTAGACCACAGGGAACTAACTATGGCTACACCTTC. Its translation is CSARPQGTNYGYTF.